A selection of T cell receptor beta chains follows, all from one sample in a study of blood T cell repertoires in COVID-19. Repertoires were generated with immunoSEQ multiplex PCR, while TCRdb's copy carries only in-frame clones and drops some. The sample has 300,000 to 350,000 clones, around four fifths seen once. Sequenced: peripheral blood. These receptors were taken from a young man with active or convalescent COVID-19. Both conserved end residues are part of each CDR3. Each record gives: V gene, J gene, CDR3 protein.

V: TRBV7-7; J: TRBJ2-2; CDR3: CASSLSPGQGNPGELFF
V: TRBV4-3; J: TRBJ1-5; CDR3: CASSQETAHQPQHF
V: TRBV18; J: TRBJ1-1; CDR3: CASSPGQHEAFF
V: TRBV11-2; J: TRBJ2-7; CDR3: CASSPNHGERRERYF
V: TRBV7-6; J: TRBJ1-1; CDR3: CASSLEGQGARAEAFF
V: TRBV4-1; J: TRBJ1-1; CDR3: CASRRSGGTEAFF
V: TRBV7-3; J: TRBJ2-1; CDR3: CASSLRRDGSNEQFF
V: TRBV18; J: TRBJ2-5; CDR3: CASSPLAGDWETQYF
V: TRBV9; J: TRBJ2-2; CDR3: CASSDRPGAVNTGELFF
V: TRBV9; J: TRBJ2-1; CDR3: CASSVGGGGYEQFF
V: TRBV21-1; J: TRBJ2-3; CDR3: CASSKVGGDRVSDTQYF
V: TRBV6-1; J: TRBJ2-2; CDR3: CASSEGRAGELFF
V: TRBV6-5; J: TRBJ1-2; CDR3: CASTRTGAAGYTF
V: TRBV5-1; J: TRBJ1-2; CDR3: CASRRTAQPNYGYTF
V: TRBV6-2/TRBV6-3; J: TRBJ2-7; CDR3: CASSPASSYEQYF
V: TRBV30; J: TRBJ1-1; CDR3: CAWSGGGTNTEAFF
V: TRBV30; J: TRBJ1-1; CDR3: CAWRRWGRDTEAFF
V: TRBV4-3; J: TRBJ1-2; CDR3: CASSQGQGAHYGYTF
V: TRBV3-1/TRBV3-2; J: TRBJ1-2; CDR3: CASSQESSVDYGYTF
V: TRBV6-5; J: TRBJ1-2; CDR3: CASSREGVYGYTF
V: TRBV7-3; J: TRBJ2-7; CDR3: CASSLGPSYEQYF
V: TRBV7-9; J: TRBJ1-1; CDR3: CASSSWDRLLNTEAFF